The source of this TCR beta chain is a study of beta chain features in type 1 diabetes. Only a few counts were recorded for this clone. CDR1 and CDR2 from the germline V gene are SQVTM and ANQGSEA. V lost 0 bases, J lost 13 bases, and 9 bases stayed unmatched. The CDR3 is 13 residues long. Every isolated RNA sample was fully reverse transcribed, so sequencing captured expressed TCRB transcripts. Only in-frame clones appear in the TCRdb table, and some are missing; sequencing was by immunoSEQ multiplex PCR. Of fewer than 350,000 clones in the sample, 8% were seen once. The specimen sequenced was central memory CD4+ T cells from blood. The V and J genes are TRBV29-1 and TRBJ2-1, with 7 bases matching TRBD2. The clonotype comes from a woman younger than 35 in good health. The CDR3 nucleotides are TGCAGCGTTGAAGATAGGGGAGGGCGGAATCAGTTCTTC. It is translated as CSVEDRGGRNQFF.